The entry below gives a single T cell receptor (beta chain) sequence along with its context. The data originate from a study of blood T cell repertoires in COVID-19. Study-level background: COVID-19 samples collected from the United States, Italy and Spain covered acute and convalescent phases. From T cells, B-cell-depleted T cells, or PBMCs came the material, which was cDNA or gDNA.

Under the authors' procedure: It was from reference gene primer amplification that nucleated cell counts were estimated. Sequencing used immunoSEQ multiplex PCR; TCRdb keeps in-frame clones, though not all of them. V and J calls and clone size are given by that table; D and trimming were obtained from the DNA. The profile covers roughly 100,000 clones, with 75% to 95% appearing a single time and roughly 4.5% taken by the ten largest. This receptor was taken from a man between 18 and 29 years old with acute or convalescent COVID-19. Input material: peripheral blood.

The CDR3 DNA sequence: TGCGCCAGCAGCTCGGGACAGTTCCAAGAGACCCAGTACTTC. Its translation is CASSSGQFQETQYF. The chain carries TRBV5-1 and TRBJ2-5; TRBD1 matches 7 bases. This CDR3 is 14 amino acids long. Germline CDR1 SGHRS, CDR2 YFSETQ. Trimming cost V 3 bases and J 1 base; bases outside gene matches: 3. The full variable domain, completed using reference TRBV5-1 and TRBJ2-5, is KAGVTQTPRYLIKTRGQQVTLSCSPISGHRSVSWYQQTPGQGLQFLFEYFSETQRNKGNFPGRFSGRQFSNSRSEMNVSTLELGDSALYLCASSSGQFQETQYFGPGTRLLVL.